These T cell receptor beta chains were read from a single sample in a study of graft-versus-host responses after intestinal transplantation. Libraries were prepared by immunoSEQ multiplex PCR; TCRdb keeps only in-frame clonotypes and omits some of them. The sample carries about 97,000 clones, 75% to 95% recorded once. This specimen was PBMCs, taken about 450 days after intestinal transplant. The receptor set was obtained from a human patient who received an intestinal transplant, so some T cells may come from the graft donor. Each CDR3 is given with its conserved first and last residue.

>TRBV2|TRBJ2-1
CASSGTGRNEQFF
>TRBV25-1|TRBJ1-1
CASSSPWEAFF
>TRBV5-1|TRBJ1-1
CASSLWDLNTEAFF
>TRBV2|TRBJ1-4
CATGQGESEKLFF
>TRBV10-1|TRBJ1-1
CASSEGTGNTEAFF
>TRBV5-6|TRBJ2-7
CASSLAGGEQYF
>TRBV2|TRBJ2-6
CASSVLTGAGANVLTF
>TRBV11-2|TRBJ2-7
CASSTTSGGSYEQYF
>TRBV6-1|TRBJ1-5
CASDLRGSNQPQHF
>TRBV29-1|TRBJ2-5
CSVEDEAFQETQYF